This TCR beta chain was recorded in a study of T cells in Graves' hyperthyroidism and ophthalmopathy. Study-level findings and limits: The model identified upcoming ophthalmopathy a median about 6.5 months ahead of onset. Most clonotypes expanded in thyroid above 0.001 were likewise present in blood.

On this clonotype itself: Antigen: not known.

Every diagnosis used clinical symptoms, serum thyroxine and TRAb, thyroid ultrasound and orbital computed tomography. The CDR3 totals 14 residues. The ends lost 7 bases at V and 4 bases at J; junction bases unmatched: 10. Per germline, CDR1 SGHNT and CDR2 YENEEA. TCR beta CDR3 regions were amplified from RNA transcripts. The HTBI set primed first-round TCR CDR3 RT-PCR. From the multiplex PCR reads, TCRdb called clonotypes with MiXCR, one entry per CDR3 protein. This sample has about 58,000 distinct CDR3 sequences, with around 50% found just once. The gene calls are TRBV11-3 and TRBJ2-7; 7 bases are shared with TRBD1. This clonotype was sampled from a woman in her thirties with Graves' ophthalmopathy. The material sequenced was blood. The CDR3, as DNA: TGTGCCAGCAAAGGCAGGGGGTTGGGATACGAGCAGTACTTC. Residues: CASKGRGLGYEQYF. Based on the CDR3 plus reference TRBV11-3 and TRBJ2-7, the full variable domain is EAGVVQSPRYKIIEKKQPVAFWCNPISGHNTLYWYLQNLGQGPELLIRYENEEAVDDSQLPKDRFSAERLKGVDSTLKIQPAELGDSAVYLCASKGRGLGYEQYFGPGTRLTVT.